These 15 T cell receptor beta chains were sequenced from one sample in a study of identical twins. One entry per CDR3 protein results from TCRdb running MiXCR on the 5' RACE reads. The sample carries around 250,000 distinct CDR3 sequences, approximately 7% recorded once. The same data also contributed to another study, on yellow fever vaccine responses in identical twins.

The material sequenced was memory (CD45RO+) T cells sorted from blood. The receptors here all came from a woman between 18 and 30 years old in good health.

This clonotype was seen a few times. The chain combines TRBV5-6 with TRBJ1-1; 8 bases fit TRBD1. CDR1 SGHDT and CDR2 YYEEEE come from the germline V gene. The CDR3 has 14 residues. V gave up 0 bases and J gave up 7 bases; unmatched junction bases: 5. CDR3 amino acids: CASSLGRGQGEAFF. The DNA of the CDR3 is TGTGCCAGCAGCTTGGGCAGGGGGCAAGGTGAAGCTTTCTTT. The variable domain in full, with the rest retrieved from reference TRBV5-6 and TRBJ1-1, is DAGVTQSPTHLIKTRGQQVTLRCSPKSGHDTVSWYQQALGQGPQFIFQYYEEEERQRGNFPDRFSGHQFPNYSSELNVNALLLGDSALYLCASSLGRGQGEAFFGQGTRLTVV.

This clonotype was recorded a few times. The rearrangement joins TRBV20-1 to TRBJ2-3, with D uncertain. The length of the CDR3 is 18 residues. Germline values: CDR1 DFQATT, CDR2 SNEGSKA (reference sequence). Trimming pared 2 bases from V and 1 base from J, leaving 22 bases between. The CDR3 here is CSARRRQRALSRTDTQYF. The DNA for the CDR3 is TGCAGTGCTAGACGTAGGCAAAGGGCCCTCTCGCGCACAGATACGCAGTATTTT.

The chain has TRBV3-1 and TRBJ2-1, with D perhaps given as TRBD1 or TRBD2 (5 bases each). This CDR3 spans 14 amino acids. V was shortened by 5 bases and J by 6 bases, with 14 bases between the two germline ends. Per germline, CDR1 LGHDT and CDR2 YNNKEL (reference sequence). CDR3 sequence: CASSTRGRRNEQFF. The CDR3 DNA reads as TGTGCCAGCAGCACCCGGGGCAGGCGCAATGAGCAGTTCTTC.

This clonotype was observed many times. V and J are TRBV6-5 and TRBJ1-6; D possibly corresponds to TRBD1 (5 bases). In germline, CDR1 is MNHEY, CDR2 SVGAGI. Trimming pared 0 bases from V and 6 bases from J, leaving 15 bases between. This CDR3 has 17 amino acids. As DNA, the CDR3 is TGTGCCAGCAGTTACTCGAGTGCGGGGGGAGGTAATTCACCCCTCCACTTT. Amino acid sequence: CASSYSSAGGGNSPLHF.

This chain connects TRBV6-5 to TRBJ1-2; 9 bases match TRBD1. V lost 0 bases to trimming and J lost 8 bases; unmatched junction nucleotides: 7. Germline V gene data show CDR1 as MNHEY and CDR2 as SVGAGI. The CDR3 is made up of 15 amino acids. Written as DNA, the CDR3 is TGTGCCAGCAGTTACTCGCACGTGGACAGGGGAGGCTACACCTTC. Amino acid sequence: CASSYSHVDRGGYTF.

The chain couples TRBV29-1 to TRBJ2-7, with D possibly being TRBD1 (6 bases). V was shortened by 5 bases and J by 3 bases, with 11 bases between the two germline ends. This CDR3 comprises 12 residues. Looked up from germline, CDR1 is SQVTM and CDR2 is ANQGSEA. CDR3 nucleotides: TGCAGCGTTTCAACAGGGTTCTACGAGCAGTACTTC. Amino acid sequence: CSVSTGFYEQYF.

There are many counts of this clonotype. The rearrangement uses TRBV6-1 and TRBJ1-1; D not resolved. This CDR3 contains 15 residues. The V end was cut by 7 bases, the J end by 0 bases, with 15 bases between. Per the germline V gene, CDR1 is MNHNS and CDR2 is SASEGT. The CDR3, as DNA: TGTGCCAGCACCCTGACCGCGGGAGTGAACACTGAAGCTTTCTTT. Translating gives CASTLTAGVNTEAFF.

In this sample, this clonotype turned up many times. V and J are TRBV20-1 and TRBJ2-7; no clear D gene. Germline V gene lookup returns CDR1 DFQATT and CDR2 SNEGSKA (reference sequence). This CDR3 has 15 residues. The V and J ends lost 0 bases and 5 bases respectively, with 17 bases between them. The CDR3 reads CSARDAGGPPHEQYF. Here the CDR3 DNA reads TGCAGTGCTAGAGACGCCGGCGGCCCGCCCCACGAGCAGTACTTC.

This clonotype came up many times. The chain joins TRBV4-1 to TRBJ2-4; D might be TRBD1 or TRBD2, each matching 5 bases. Trimming took off 2 bases at V and 9 bases at J, with 14 bases between the two ends. Germline CDR1 reads MGHRA; CDR2 reads YSYEKL. The CDR3 is made up of 14 amino acids. CDR3 nucleotide sequence: TGCGCCAGCAGCCAACCTCTTAGGGACCCCATTCAGTACTTC. This codes for CASSQPLRDPIQYF.

This clonotype was detected a few times. V usage is TRBV2 and J usage is TRBJ2-2, with TRBD2 matching 7 bases. J lost 4 bases, V lost 5 bases, and 7 bases had no gene match. The CDR3 runs 15 residues. The germline V gene has CDR1 SNHLY and CDR2 FYNNEI. In nucleotides, the CDR3 is TGTGCCAGCAGTTTAGCGGGTCCACGCACCGGGGAGCTGTTTTTT. It is translated as CASSLAGPRTGELFF.

CDR3 loop: CASSYTGTGSRNEQFF. CDR3 DNA sequence: TGTGCCAGCAGTTACACCGGGACAGGGTCTAGGAATGAGCAGTTCTTC. V is TRBV6-5 and J is TRBJ2-1, with 9 bases lining up with TRBD1. V dropped 2 bases and J dropped 7; count of bases not matched to a gene: 9. The CDR3 contains 16 residues. Germline loops: CDR1 MNHEY, CDR2 SVGAGI.

There are many counts of this clonotype. The chain employs TRBV7-8 and TRBJ1-3, with D uncertain. Per germline, CDR1 SGHVS and CDR2 FQNEAQ. The CDR3 is 15 residues long. Trimming removed 0 bases at V and 0 bases at J, with 6 bases between. CDR3 nucleotide sequence: TGTGCCAGCAGCTTAGCAGCTGACTCTGGAAACACCATATATTTT. Protein product: CASSLAADSGNTIYF.

This clonotype was recorded many times. CDR3 in amino acids: CASSRQGDQPQHF. The CDR3 DNA reads TGTGCCAGCAGTCGACAGGGAGATCAGCCCCAGCATTTT. This chain links TRBV12-3 or TRBV12-4 with TRBJ1-5, with 7 nucleotides matching TRBD1. Germline trimming cut 5 bases from V and 5 bases from J; bases unmatched to any gene: 3. CDR3 length: 13 amino acids.

In this sample, this clonotype turned up a few times. V gene TRBV2 combines with J gene TRBJ2-7, with D unclear. Germline loops: CDR1 SNHLY, CDR2 FYNNEI. Trimming shortened V by 4 bases and J by 3 bases, and 16 bases separated the two germline ends. The CDR3 is 15 amino acids. CDR3 sequence reads: CASSAVAAHYYEQYV. The DNA of the CDR3 is TGTGCCAGCAGTGCCGTAGCCGCTCACTACTACGAGCAGTACGTC.

This clonotype was seen many times. The CDR3 region is CAIYSTGRNEQFF. CDR3 DNA sequence: TGTGCCATCTATTCCACCGGCCGGAATGAGCAGTTCTTC. V is TRBV10-3 and J is TRBJ2-1; D uncertain. The CDR3 is 13 amino acids. The germline gives CDR1 ENHRY, CDR2 SYGVKD. The V and J ends lost 8 bases and 7 bases respectively, with 15 bases between them.